The rows below give T cell receptor beta chains drawn from one sample of a study of T cell responses to AZD1222 COVID-19 vaccine. Sequencing was performed with immunoSEQ multiplex PCR; in TCRdb, only in-frame clones are kept and a portion is missing. The table includes 70,000 to 95,000 clones, 75% to 95% detected once. Sequencing used peripheral blood, obtained 28 days after the second AZD1222 dose. These TCRs come from an adult who received the AZD1222 COVID-19 vaccine. Each CDR3 is given with its conserved first and last residue. A D gene is named only where the DNA matches it firmly. Size is stated for part of the rows, as once, few or many counts, or as a class when the clone is expanded.

TRBV7-9	NA	TRBJ2-5	TRBD1	CASSLTGTVQETQYF	TGTGCCAGCAGTTTAACCGGGACAGTCCAAGAGACCCAGTACTTC
TRBV30	NA	TRBJ2-2	NA	CAWSGLGGATGELFF	TGTGCCTGGAGTGGACTAGGTGGTGCCACCGGGGAGCTGTTTTTT
TRBV7-9	NA	TRBJ2-7	NA	CASSRGAGDYEQYF	TGTGCCAGCAGCCGAGGGGCAGGGGACTACGAGCAGTACTTC
TRBV6-4	NA	TRBJ1-1	TRBD1	CASSEEFRGKAFF	TGTGCCAGCAGCGAAGAATTCAGGGGGAAAGCTTTCTTT
TRBV5-5	NA	TRBJ2-7	TRBD1	CASSPVWTGELEQYF	TGTGCCAGCAGCCCCGTGTGGACAGGGGAGTTAGAGCAGTACTTC
TRBV19	NA	TRBJ2-2	NA	CASQKPNQGFTGELFF	TGTGCCAGCCAGAAACCTAACCAGGGGTTTACCGGGGAGCTGTTTTTT
TRBV28	NA	TRBJ1-2	NA	CASRSTGPYGYTF	TGTGCCAGCAGGTCTACAGGGCCGTATGGCTACACCTTC
TRBV24-1	NA	TRBJ2-2	TRBD1	CATSDPGTGNGELFF	TGTGCCACCAGTGACCCTGGGACAGGGAACGGGGAGCTGTTTTTT
TRBV11-2	NA	TRBJ2-1	TRBD2	CASSLESSGSGFF	TGTGCCAGCAGCTTAGAGTCCAGCGGGAGCGGGTTCTTC
TRBV23-1	NA	TRBJ1-1	NA	CASSGRSRNTEAFF	TGCGCCAGCAGTGGGAGGTCACGCAACACTGAAGCTTTCTTT
TRBV5-1	NA	TRBJ2-3	TRBD2	CASSSMTSGPDTQYF	TGCGCCAGCAGCTCTATGACTAGCGGTCCAGATACGCAGTATTTT
TRBV15	NA	TRBJ1-6	TRBD1	CATSRGSGGFGSPLHF	TGTGCCACCAGCAGAGGTTCAGGGGGATTCGGTTCACCCCTCCACTTT
TRBV27	NA	TRBJ2-7	NA	CASSLIGGYEQYF	TGTGCCAGCAGTTTGATTGGGGGCTACGAGCAGTACTTC
TRBV2	NA	TRBJ1-3	NA	CASEAGPSGNTIYF	TGTGCCAGCGAGGCAGGCCCCTCTGGAAACACCATATATTTT
TRBV10-1	NA	TRBJ2-2	NA	CASSRSVGNTGELFF	TGCGCCAGCAGTAGATCCGTCGGGAACACCGGGGAGCTGTTTTTT
TRBV5-5	NA	TRBJ2-5	TRBD2	CASSLRLARETQYF	TGTGCCAGCAGCTTGAGACTAGCGCGGGAGACCCAGTACTTC
TRBV25-1	NA	TRBJ1-6	TRBD1	CASSESTGGFSPLHF	TGTGCCAGCAGTGAATCGACAGGGGGCTTTTCACCCCTCCACTTT
TRBV6-2/TRBV6-3	NA	TRBJ2-2	NA	CASSRNHPGRGTGELFF	TGTGCCAGCAGCCGAAACCACCCCGGTAGAGGCACCGGGGAGCTGTTTTTT
TRBV29-1	NA	TRBJ2-1	NA	CSVAAEHNEQFF	TGCAGCGTTGCGGCAGAGCACAATGAGCAGTTCTTC
TRBV19	NA	TRBJ2-5	TRBD2	CASSISSGRSETQYF	TGTGCCAGTAGTATATCAAGCGGGAGATCGGAGACCCAGTACTTC
TRBV6-5	NA	TRBJ1-2	NA	CASRSPSGNYGYTF	TGTGCCAGCAGATCCCCGAGCGGTAACTATGGCTACACCTTC
TRBV19	NA	TRBJ2-2	NA	CASSSGTRGRTGELFF	TGTGCCAGTAGTAGCGGGACCAGGGGACGCACCGGGGAGCTGTTTTTT
TRBV7-2	NA	TRBJ2-7	TRBD2	CASSLSGTYYEQYF	TGTGCCAGCAGCCTTAGCGGGACATACTACGAGCAGTACTTC
TRBV5-4	NA	TRBJ1-1	TRBD1	CASSLVAGGGTEAFF	TGTGCCAGCAGCTTGGTGGCAGGGGGCGGAACTGAAGCTTTCTTT
TRBV7-9	NA	TRBJ1-5	NA	CASRLSVNQPQHF	TGTGCCAGCAGGCTATCGGTCAATCAGCCCCAGCATTTT
TRBV7-9	NA	TRBJ2-7	TRBD1	CASSSRQGPYEQYF	TGTGCCAGCAGCTCTCGACAGGGGCCGTACGAGCAGTACTTC
TRBV2	NA	TRBJ2-1	TRBD2	CASSPPGGDEQFF	TGTGCCAGCAGTCCCCCGGGGGGGGACGAGCAGTTCTTC
TRBV6-5	medium-sized	TRBJ2-7	TRBD2	CASSYSSGSSYEQYF	TGTGCCAGCAGTTACTCTAGCGGGAGCTCCTACGAGCAGTACTTC
TRBV18	NA	TRBJ2-3	NA	CASSPTSETQYF	TGTGCCAGCTCACCGACTAGTGAAACGCAGTATTTT
TRBV7-2	NA	TRBJ1-4	NA	CASSLGGHPNEKLFF	TGTGCCAGCAGCTTAGGGGGACACCCTAATGAAAAACTGTTTTTT
TRBV7-9	NA	TRBJ1-3	NA	CASSLGARNTIYF	TGTGCCAGCAGCTTAGGTGCGAGAAACACCATATATTTT
TRBV6-5	NA	TRBJ2-1	NA	CASSYAKVGVFEQFF	TGTGCCAGCAGTTATGCTAAGGTGGGGGTCTTTGAGCAGTTCTTC
TRBV28	NA	TRBJ2-3	TRBD2	CASRGTSGRRGTDTQYF	TGTGCCAGCAGGGGGACTAGCGGGAGGAGGGGCACAGATACGCAGTATTTT
TRBV28	NA	TRBJ1-3	NA	CASSSQGSGTGNTIYF	TGTGCCAGCAGTTCCCAGGGCTCTGGAACTGGAAACACCATATATTTT
TRBV28	NA	TRBJ2-7	TRBD2	CASTSSGSYEQYF	TGTGCCAGCACGTCCAGCGGGAGTTACGAGCAGTACTTC
TRBV5-1	NA	TRBJ1-1	NA	CASSLAPGVVGAFF	TGCGCCAGCAGCTTGGCCCCAGGGGTGGTTGGAGCTTTCTTT
TRBV9	once	TRBJ2-7	NA	CASSVEDITYEQYF	TGTGCCAGCAGCGTAGAGGACATCACCTACGAGCAGTACTTC
TRBV4-1	NA	TRBJ1-5	NA	CASSQLYPQPQHF	TGCGCCAGCAGCCAATTGTACCCCCAGCCCCAGCATTTT
TRBV3-1/TRBV3-2	NA	TRBJ2-2	TRBD2	CASSQDGTSGPNTGELFF	TGTGCCAGCAGCCAAGATGGGACTAGCGGACCGAACACCGGGGAGCTGTTTTTT
TRBV28	NA	TRBJ1-2	TRBD1	CASSLWGTGVGYTF	TGTGCCAGCAGTTTATGGGGGACAGGGGTTGGCTACACCTTC
TRBV19	NA	TRBJ2-7	TRBD2	CASMGGLAGLYEQYF	TGTGCCAGTATGGGGGGACTAGCGGGACTCTACGAGCAGTACTTC